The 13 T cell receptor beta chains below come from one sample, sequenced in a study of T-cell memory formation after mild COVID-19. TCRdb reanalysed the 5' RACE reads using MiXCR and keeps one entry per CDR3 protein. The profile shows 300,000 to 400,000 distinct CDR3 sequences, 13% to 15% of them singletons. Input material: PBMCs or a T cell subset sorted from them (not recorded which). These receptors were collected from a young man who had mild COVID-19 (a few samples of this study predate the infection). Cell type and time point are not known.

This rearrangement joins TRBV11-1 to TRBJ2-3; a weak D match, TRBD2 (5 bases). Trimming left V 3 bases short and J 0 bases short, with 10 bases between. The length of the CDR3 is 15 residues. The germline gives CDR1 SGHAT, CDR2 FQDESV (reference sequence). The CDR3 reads CASSLMRASTDTQYF. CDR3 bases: TGTGCCAGCAGCTTGATGAGGGCTAGCACAGATACGCAGTATTTT.

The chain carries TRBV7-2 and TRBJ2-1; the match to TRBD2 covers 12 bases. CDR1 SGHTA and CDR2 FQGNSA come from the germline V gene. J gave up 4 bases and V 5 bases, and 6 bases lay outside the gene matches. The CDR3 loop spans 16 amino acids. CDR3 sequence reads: CASSQWTSGAYNEQFF. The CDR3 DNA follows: TGTGCCAGCAGCCAGTGGACTAGCGGGGCTTACAATGAGCAGTTCTTC.

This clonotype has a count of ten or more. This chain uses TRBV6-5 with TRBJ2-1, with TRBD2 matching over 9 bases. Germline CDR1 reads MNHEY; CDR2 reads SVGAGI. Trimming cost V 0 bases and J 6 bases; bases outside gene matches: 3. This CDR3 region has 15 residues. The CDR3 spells CASSYSRGGGNEQFF. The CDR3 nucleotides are TGTGCCAGCAGTTACTCCCGCGGGGGGGGCAATGAGCAGTTCTTC.

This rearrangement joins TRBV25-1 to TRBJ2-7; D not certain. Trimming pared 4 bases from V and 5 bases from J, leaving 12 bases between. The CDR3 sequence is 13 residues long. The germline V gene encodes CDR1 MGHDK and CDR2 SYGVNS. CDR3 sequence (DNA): TGTGCCAGCAGTGCCCCCGACCGCGACGAGCAGTACTTC. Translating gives CASSAPDRDEQYF.

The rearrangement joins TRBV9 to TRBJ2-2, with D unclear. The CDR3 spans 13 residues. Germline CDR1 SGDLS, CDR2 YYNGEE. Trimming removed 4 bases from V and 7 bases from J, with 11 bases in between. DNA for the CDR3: TGTGCCAGCAGCACCTACACCAGCGGGGAGCTGTTTTTT. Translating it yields CASSTYTSGELFF.

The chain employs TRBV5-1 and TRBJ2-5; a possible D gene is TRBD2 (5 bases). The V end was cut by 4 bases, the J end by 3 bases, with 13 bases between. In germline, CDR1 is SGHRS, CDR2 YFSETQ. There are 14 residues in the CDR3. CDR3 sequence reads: CASSTGAGEETQYF. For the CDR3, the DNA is TGCGCCAGCAGCACTGGTGCCGGGGAAGAGACCCAGTACTTC.

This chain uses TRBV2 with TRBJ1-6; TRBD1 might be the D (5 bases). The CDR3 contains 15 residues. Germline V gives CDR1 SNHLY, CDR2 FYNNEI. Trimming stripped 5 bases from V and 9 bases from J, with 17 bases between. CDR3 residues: CASSYITRGGSPLHF. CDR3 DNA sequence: TGTGCCAGCAGTTATATCACGAGGGGTGGTTCACCCCTCCACTTT.

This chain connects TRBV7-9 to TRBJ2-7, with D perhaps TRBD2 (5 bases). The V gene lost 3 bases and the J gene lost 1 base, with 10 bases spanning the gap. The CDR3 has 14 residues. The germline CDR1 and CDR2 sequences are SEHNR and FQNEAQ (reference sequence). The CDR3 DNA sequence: TGTGCCAGCAGCTTTCGGGAACAGTCCTACGAGCAGTACTTC. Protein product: CASSFREQSYEQYF.

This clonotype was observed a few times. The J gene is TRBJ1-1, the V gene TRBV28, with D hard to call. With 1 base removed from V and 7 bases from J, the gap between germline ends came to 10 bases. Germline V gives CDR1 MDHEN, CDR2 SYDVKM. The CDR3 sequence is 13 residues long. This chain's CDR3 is CASSLFGGVEAFF. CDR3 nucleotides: TGTGCCAGCAGTTTATTCGGCGGGGTTGAAGCTTTCTTT.

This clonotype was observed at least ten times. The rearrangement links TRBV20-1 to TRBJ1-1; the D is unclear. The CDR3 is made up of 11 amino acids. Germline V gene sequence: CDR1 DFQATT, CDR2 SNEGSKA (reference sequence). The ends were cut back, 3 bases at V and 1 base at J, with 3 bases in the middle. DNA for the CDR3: TGCAGTGCTAGCAGGAACACTGAAGCTTTCTTT. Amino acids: CSASRNTEAFF.

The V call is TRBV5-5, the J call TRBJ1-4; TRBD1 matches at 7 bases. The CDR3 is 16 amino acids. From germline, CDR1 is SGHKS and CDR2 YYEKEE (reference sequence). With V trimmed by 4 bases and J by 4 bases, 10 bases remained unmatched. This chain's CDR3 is CASSRGTALSNEKLFF. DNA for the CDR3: TGTGCCAGCAGCCGCGGGACAGCACTAAGTAATGAAAAACTGTTTTTT.

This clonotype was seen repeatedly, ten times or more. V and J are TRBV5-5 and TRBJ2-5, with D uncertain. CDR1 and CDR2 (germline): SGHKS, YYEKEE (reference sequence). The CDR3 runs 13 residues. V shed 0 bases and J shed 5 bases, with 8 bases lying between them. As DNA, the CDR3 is TGTGCCAGCAGCTTGGATCCACCGGAGACCCAGTACTTC. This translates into CASSLDPPETQYF.

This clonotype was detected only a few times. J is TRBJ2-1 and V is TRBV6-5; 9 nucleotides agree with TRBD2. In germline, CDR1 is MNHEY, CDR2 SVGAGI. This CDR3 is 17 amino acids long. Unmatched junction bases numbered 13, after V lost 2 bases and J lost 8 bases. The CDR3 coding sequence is TGTGCCAGCAGTTACGCCGGACTGGCGGGGGGGAAGGATGAGCAGTTCTTC. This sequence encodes CASSYAGLAGGKDEQFF.